This is a list of T cell receptor beta chains from one sample in a study of cytomegalovirus exposure and HLA in healthy donors. Clones were read by immunoSEQ multiplex PCR, and TCRdb kept only the in-frame ones, dropping some. The sample has roughly 100,000 clones; 74% are singletons. Sequencing was done on a sample of PBMCs. These receptors were obtained from a middle-aged man in good health and CMV-seropositive. Each CDR3 is given with its conserved first and last residue. A D gene is named only where the DNA matches it firmly. Clone size appears in some rows only: once, few, many, or a class for an expanded clone.

J,length,D,V,size,DNA,CDR3
TRBJ1-1,14,-,TRBV5-8,few,TGTGCCAGCAGCTTAGTTGGGGCGGACACTGAAGCTTTCTTT,CASSLVGADTEAFF
TRBJ2-1,15,TRBD2,TRBV2,-,TGTGCCAGCAGTCGTAGCGGGACCTCCTACAATGAGCAGTTCTTC,CASSRSGTSYNEQFF
TRBJ1-5,15,-,TRBV2,-,TGTGCCAGCAGTAGAAACCGACAGACCAATCAGCCCCAGCATTTT,CASSRNRQTNQPQHF
TRBJ1-4,12,-,TRBV19,-,TGTGCCAGTAGTATGAGAGGGGAAAAACTGTTTTTT,CASSMRGEKLFF
TRBJ1-6,14,-,TRBV19,-,TGTGCCAGTAGCCTTCAAACAAATAATTCACCCCTCCACTTT,CASSLQTNNSPLHF
TRBJ2-1,14,-,TRBV11-2,once,TGTGCCAGCAGCTTTATTTGGGGGGACAATGAGCAGTTCTTC,CASSFIWGDNEQFF
TRBJ2-7,16,TRBD2,TRBV6-6,-,TGTGCCAGCAGTCCGGTGGGTAGCGGGAGTCTCTACGAGCAGTACTTC,CASSPVGSGSLYEQYF
TRBJ2-3,16,TRBD2,TRBV5-5,-,TGTGCCAGCAGCTTGAGGGGGACTAGCGTAGCAGATACGCAGTATTTT,CASSLRGTSVADTQYF
TRBJ2-2,14,TRBD1,TRBV19,-,TGTGCCAGTAGTATGGGACAGGGTACTGGGGAGCTGTTTTTT,CASSMGQGTGELFF
TRBJ2-7,14,-,TRBV7-8,-,TGTGCCAGCAGCTTAGTCGCCGCTTCCTACGAGCAGTACTTC,CASSLVAASYEQYF
TRBJ1-2,14,TRBD1,TRBV5-4,-,TGTGCCAGCAGCCCGGACAGGACCTACTATGGCTACACCTTC,CASSPDRTYYGYTF
TRBJ2-7,15,TRBD1,TRBV5-4,-,TGTGCCAGCAGCCCCGGACAGGGTTACTCCTACGAGCAGTACTTC,CASSPGQGYSYEQYF
TRBJ2-7,15,TRBD1,TRBV27,-,TGTGCCAGCAGTACTACCGGGACAGGCGGTTACGAGCAGTACTTC,CASSTTGTGGYEQYF
TRBJ2-7,13,TRBD1,TRBV2,-,TGTGCCAGCAGTGGACAGGGGAGTAACGAGCAGTACTTC,CASSGQGSNEQYF
TRBJ2-1,16,TRBD2,TRBV7-3,-,TGTGCCAGCAGCCCGACTAGCGGGTACTCCTACAATGAGCAGTTCTTC,CASSPTSGYSYNEQFF
TRBJ1-1,18,TRBD1,TRBV30,-,TGTGCCTGGCGGATTTGGGGGGACCAGGGGGCGTTGGGCACTGAAGCTTTCTTT,CAWRIWGDQGALGTEAFF
TRBJ1-5,13,-,TRBV9,-,TGTGCCAGCAGCCCGAGCCCGAATCAGCCCCAGCATTTT,CASSPSPNQPQHF
TRBJ2-5,14,TRBD1,TRBV5-1,few,TGCGCCAGCAGCACAGGGGACAGGGTTGAGACCCAGTACTTC,CASSTGDRVETQYF
TRBJ2-7,15,TRBD1,TRBV5-1,-,TGCGCCAGCAGCTTGAGACAGGGGGGATCCTACGAGCAGTACTTC,CASSLRQGGSYEQYF
TRBJ2-3,14,-,TRBV11-3,-,TGTGCCAGCAGCACAGGCCAGGGCACAGATACGCAGTATTTT,CASSTGQGTDTQYF
TRBJ2-2,17,TRBD1,TRBV10-3,-,TGTGCCATCAGTGGGACAGGGGAGATGTCGAGCACCGGGGAGCTGTTTTTT,CAISGTGEMSSTGELFF
TRBJ2-5,16,TRBD2,TRBV9,-,TGTGCCAGCAGCGTAGGGTCCCTAATGGGGGGGGAGACCCAGTACTTC,CASSVGSLMGGETQYF
TRBJ1-2,16,TRBD1,TRBV6-6,-,TGTGCCAGCTCTTCCCGGGCGGGGACAGGGCCTTATGGCTACACCTTC,CASSSRAGTGPYGYTF
TRBJ1-1,16,TRBD1,TRBV9,-,TGTGCCAGCAGCGCGACTGGACAGGGGGCGGGTACTGAAGCTTTCTTT,CASSATGQGAGTEAFF
TRBJ2-1,15,-,TRBV9,-,TGTGCCAGCAGCGCGCAGGGTAACTCCTACAATGAGCAGTTCTTC,CASSAQGNSYNEQFF
TRBJ1-5,12,-,TRBV27,-,TGTGCCAGCAGTACAGGGAATCAGCCCCAGCATTTT,CASSTGNQPQHF
TRBJ2-2,16,TRBD1,TRBV19,once,TGTGCCAGTAGTCCTATAGGACAGGGGGGGTCCGGGGAGCTGTTTTTT,CASSPIGQGGSGELFF
TRBJ2-7,13,-,TRBV7-9,-,TGTGCCAGCAGCTCGGGTAGGAAATACGAGCAGTACTTC,CASSSGRKYEQYF
TRBJ2-7,15,TRBD2,TRBV27,-,TGTGCCAGCAGTTTATCTTACGCGGGGGGTTACGAGCAGTACTTC,CASSLSYAGGYEQYF
TRBJ1-1,16,TRBD1,TRBV19,-,TGTGCCAGTAGTATCCGGGACAGGGGGAGGGACACTGAAGCTTTCTTT,CASSIRDRGRDTEAFF
TRBJ1-2,13,-,TRBV19,-,TGTGCCAGTAAGCGGGGTAAGGACTATGGCTACACCTTC,CASKRGKDYGYTF
TRBJ2-7,16,-,TRBV30,-,TGTGCCTGGACCCCTCGGGGCCTTGGAGGGGCCTACGAGCAGTACTTC,CAWTPRGLGGAYEQYF
TRBJ1-3,14,-,TRBV5-5,-,TGTGCCAGCAGCTTTACAGACTCTGGAAACACCATATATTTT,CASSFTDSGNTIYF
TRBJ2-5,13,-,TRBV11-2,-,TGTGCCAGCAGCTTGCAGAGGGTAGAGACCCAGTACTTC,CASSLQRVETQYF
TRBJ2-7,14,TRBD2,TRBV9,-,TGTGCCAGCAGCGTAGGCGGGAGGCTAAGCGAGCAGTACTTC,CASSVGGRLSEQYF
TRBJ2-3,16,TRBD2,TRBV27,few,TGTGCCAGCAGCCGAAGGACTAGCGGATACACAGATACGCAGTATTTT,CASSRRTSGYTDTQYF
TRBJ2-7,14,-,TRBV6-1,-,TGTGCCAGCAGTGACCTAGCGAGACCCTACGAGCAGTACTTC,CASSDLARPYEQYF
TRBJ2-2,15,TRBD2,TRBV11-2,-,TGTGCCAGCACCCTAGCGGGAGGCGGGACCGGGGAGCTGTTTTTT,CASTLAGGGTGELFF
TRBJ2-4,17,TRBD2,TRBV7-8,-,TGTGCCAGCAGCCCACCCCGCCTAGCGGGGGTCAAAAACATTCAGTACTTC,CASSPPRLAGVKNIQYF
TRBJ2-7,14,-,TRBV6-1,-,TGTGCCAGCACTCAAAGTGGGGGCTGGGACGAGCAGTACTTC,CASTQSGGWDEQYF
TRBJ1-6,15,-,TRBV11-2,-,TGTGCCAGCAGCACCTCACGGACAGATAATTCACCCCTCCACTTT,CASSTSRTDNSPLHF
TRBJ2-5,13,-,TRBV10-1,-,TGCGCCAGCAATCGGGAAGTTGGAGAGACCCAGTACTTC,CASNREVGETQYF
TRBJ2-6,18,TRBD1,TRBV29-1,-,TGCAGCGTTGAGTTGATCGGGACAGGGGGCTCTGGGGCCAACGTCCTGACTTTC,CSVELIGTGGSGANVLTF
TRBJ1-1,12,-,TRBV29-1,few,TGCAGCGTTACAGTAACAAACACTGAAGCTTTCTTT,CSVTVTNTEAFF
TRBJ2-5,18,TRBD2,TRBV7-9,-,TGTGCCAGCAGCCTCGGGACTAGCGGGACATCGTACCAAGAGACCCAGTACTTC,CASSLGTSGTSYQETQYF
TRBJ1-5,15,-,TRBV5-6,-,TGTGCCAGCAGCTCGGGTTGGGGAGGCGGGAAGCCCCAGCATTTT,CASSSGWGGGKPQHF
TRBJ2-1,14,TRBD2,TRBV11-1,-,TGTGCCAGCAGCTTCCGCGGGGGGTACAATGAGCAGTTCTTC,CASSFRGGYNEQFF
TRBJ1-3,15,-,TRBV6-4,once,TGTGCCAGCAGTGACCACACCGCCGGACAGAACACCATATATTTT,CASSDHTAGQNTIYF
TRBJ2-1,16,TRBD2,TRBV6-4,-,TGTGCCAGCAGTGACTCTAGCGGGAGGTCCTACAATGAGCAGTTCTTC,CASSDSSGRSYNEQFF
TRBJ2-7,16,-,TRBV6-6,-,TGTGCCAGCAGTTACTCATCAGGCCAGGGGTTATACGAGCAGTACTTC,CASSYSSGQGLYEQYF
TRBJ1-1,13,-,TRBV27,medium-sized,TGTGCCAGCAGTTTGCAGGGCTACACTGAAGCTTTCTTT,CASSLQGYTEAFF
TRBJ2-7,15,TRBD1,TRBV18,-,TGTGCCAGCTCACCCCCCGGGACAGGGGCTTCCGAGCAGTACTTC,CASSPPGTGASEQYF
TRBJ1-2,16,-,TRBV21-1,-,TGTGCCAGCAGCAAAGGGGGGGGGTCCCTAGACTATGGCTACACCTTC,CASSKGGGSLDYGYTF
TRBJ2-5,13,TRBD1,TRBV5-1,-,TGCGCCAGCAGCGTTCGGACAGGGGAGACCCAGTACTTC,CASSVRTGETQYF
TRBJ1-5,15,-,TRBV28,-,TGTGCCAGCAGGAGGGGCGGGGGGCATAATCAGCCCCAGCATTTT,CASRRGGGHNQPQHF
TRBJ1-4,15,-,TRBV4-1,-,TGCGCCAGCAGCCTCTCCAGGGAAACTAATGAAAAACTGTTTTTT,CASSLSRETNEKLFF
TRBJ2-7,14,TRBD1,TRBV5-5,few,TGTGCCAGCAGCTTGTTACAGGGGAACGACGAGCAGTACTTC,CASSLLQGNDEQYF
TRBJ2-5,15,TRBD2,TRBV19,-,TGTGCCAGTAGTATACAAGCGGGGGGACCAGAGACCCAGTACTTC,CASSIQAGGPETQYF